The rows below give T cell receptor beta chains drawn from one sample of a study of blood T cells in healthy people across ages. TCRdb re-called the 5' RACE reads through MiXCR, storing one row per CDR3 protein. This sample has around 1,500,000 distinct CDR3 sequences, with 35% to 45% found just once. Sequenced material: blood. These receptors all come from a young woman in good health. CDR3s include the opening cysteine and the closing phenylalanine or tryptophan. Each record gives: clone size, V gene, J gene, CDR3 length, D gene, CDR3 protein, CDR3 DNA. A D gene is named only where the DNA matches it firmly. Part of the rows lack a size; the others show once, few, many or a class for expanded clones.

.	TRBV20-1	TRBJ2-7	15	.	CSAPQPGVGYNEQYF	TGCAGTGCTCCCCAGCCAGGGGTAGGCTACAATGAGCAGTACTTC
.	TRBV5-1	TRBJ2-1	15	.	CASSLDGQYYNEQFF	TGCGCCAGCAGCTTGGACGGGCAGTACTACAATGAGCAGTTCTTC
once	TRBV7-3	TRBJ2-1	15	TRBD2	CASSWSKAGAGGQFF	TGTGCCAGCAGCTGGAGTAAAGCGGGGGCCGGCGGGCAGTTCTTC
few	TRBV20-1	TRBJ2-4	13	.	CSARDFGSEVQYF	TGCAGTGCTAGAGACTTTGGGTCGGAGGTGCAGTACTTC
.	TRBV7-9	TRBJ2-2	10	.	CASNTGELFF	TGTGCCAGCAACACCGGGGAGCTGTTTTTT
.	TRBV15	TRBJ2-3	16	TRBD2	CATSKLMAAGGDTQYF	TGTGCCACCAGCAAGTTAATGGCAGCGGGAGGAGATACGCAGTATTTT
.	TRBV25-1	TRBJ1-2	14	TRBD1	CASSERDRGGGYTF	TGTGCCAGCAGTGAGCGGGACAGGGGAGGTGGCTACACCTTC
.	TRBV6-1	TRBJ2-3	18	TRBD2	CASSFLGLAGGRRDTQYF	TGTGCCAGCAGCTTCCTTGGACTAGCGGGGGGACGAAGGGATACGCAGTATTTT
few	TRBV24-1	TRBJ2-1	14	.	CATSIGGAGYEQFF	TGTGCCACCAGTATTGGCGGGGCGGGGTATGAGCAGTTCTTC
.	TRBV2	TRBJ1-5	15	TRBD1	CASSPMGQGVQPQHF	TGTGCCAGCAGCCCTATGGGACAGGGGGTTCAGCCCCAGCATTTT
.	TRBV5-6	TRBJ2-2	15	.	CASSFPGQNTGELFF	TGTGCCAGCAGCTTCCCGGGTCAGAACACCGGGGAGCTGTTTTTT
.	TRBV30	TRBJ1-2	12	TRBD1	CAHHRGNYGYTF	TGTGCCCACCACAGGGGAAACTATGGCTACACCTTC
few	TRBV7-9	TRBJ1-1	15	TRBD1	CASSFTGEGYTEAFF	TGTGCCAGCAGCTTTACAGGGGAAGGGTACACTGAAGCTTTCTTT
.	TRBV2	TRBJ1-2	14	TRBD1	CASGQGEINYGYTF	TGTGCCAGCGGGCAGGGGGAGATTAACTATGGCTACACCTTC
few	TRBV9	TRBJ1-2	16	TRBD1	CASSVGGQGARYGYTF	TGTGCCAGCAGCGTAGGTGGACAGGGGGCGCGCTATGGCTACACCTTC
few	TRBV10-3	TRBJ2-2	14	.	CAISGGRNTGELFF	TGTGCCATCAGTGGAGGCAGGAACACCGGGGAGCTGTTTTTT
few	TRBV2	TRBJ2-5	15	TRBD1	CASSVDRGVGETQYF	TGTGCCAGCAGCGTCGACAGGGGGGTTGGAGAGACCCAGTACTTC
.	TRBV29-1	TRBJ2-2	14	.	CSVMGRGLTGELFF	TGCAGCGTTATGGGACGAGGCCTCACCGGGGAGCTGTTTTTT
few	TRBV7-9	TRBJ1-1	16	.	CASSRNSPPGDTEAFF	TGTGCCAGCAGCCGAAACTCACCCCCAGGGGACACTGAAGCTTTCTTT
.	TRBV6-1	TRBJ1-2	13	.	CASTEWGLDGYTF	TGTGCCAGCACCGAGTGGGGGTTGGATGGCTACACCTTC
.	TRBV20-1	TRBJ2-7	16	.	CSANPGQPMGISEQYF	TGCAGTGCTAACCCTGGACAGCCCATGGGAATCAGCGAGCAGTACTTC
.	TRBV10-3	TRBJ1-2	15	TRBD1	CAISPDRVGPNGYTF	TGTGCCATCAGTCCCGACAGGGTGGGACCTAATGGCTACACCTTC
few	TRBV6-1	TRBJ1-2	11	.	CASSDQNGYTF	TGTGCCAGCAGTGACCAGAATGGCTACACCTTC
.	TRBV28	TRBJ1-2	16	.	CASSSWTTTTNYGYTF	TGTGCCAGCAGTTCTTGGACCACCACTACTAACTATGGCTACACCTTC
.	TRBV4-1	TRBJ2-7	15	.	CASSQDGEAVDEQYF	TGCGCCAGCAGCCAAGATGGGGAAGCGGTTGACGAGCAGTACTTC
.	TRBV14	TRBJ2-6	18	TRBD2	CASSPTGTSGSGANVLTF	TGTGCCAGCAGCCCCACTGGGACTAGCGGGTCTGGGGCCAACGTCCTGACTTTC
.	TRBV6-1	TRBJ2-1	15	.	CASSPMRASEHEQFF	TGTGCCAGCAGCCCTATGAGGGCTAGCGAACATGAGCAGTTCTTC
many	TRBV28	TRBJ2-7	14	TRBD1	CASSSPTGSYEQYF	TGTGCCAGCAGTTCTCCGACAGGGTCCTACGAGCAGTACTTC
few	TRBV29-1	TRBJ1-1	13	TRBD1	CSVSETGGTEAFF	TGCAGCGTATCGGAGACAGGGGGCACTGAAGCTTTCTTT
many	TRBV29-1	TRBJ2-7	15	TRBD1	CSVSAPGQGYYEQYF	TGCAGCGTGTCGGCCCCGGGACAGGGTTACTACGAGCAGTACTTC
.	TRBV27	TRBJ2-3	14	.	CASAPIQGTDTQYF	TGTGCCAGCGCTCCCATTCAGGGCACAGATACGCAGTATTTT
.	TRBV6-5	TRBJ2-1	12	.	CASSQGQETQFF	TGTGCCAGCAGTCAAGGCCAAGAGACCCAGTTCTTC
.	TRBV29-1	TRBJ2-3	17	TRBD2	CSVGGTSGGTLTDTQYF	TGCAGCGTTGGCGGGACTAGCGGAGGAACCCTCACAGATACGCAGTATTTT
.	TRBV10-3	TRBJ2-2	17	.	CAISVRAGRSNTGELFF	TGTGCCATCAGTGTGAGGGCGGGACGTTCGAACACCGGGGAGCTGTTTTTT
few	TRBV20-1	TRBJ1-5	13	.	CSARTVGNQPQHF	TGCAGTGCTAGGACAGTGGGCAATCAGCCCCAGCATTTT
.	TRBV29-1	TRBJ2-5	13	.	CSVARLRGEEQYF	TGCAGCGTTGCTCGGCTCCGGGGAGAAGAGCAGTACTTC
.	TRBV7-2	TRBJ2-1	13	TRBD1	CAGDRGPYNEQFF	TGTGCCGGGGACAGGGGTCCCTACAATGAGCAGTTCTTC
.	TRBV4-1	TRBJ1-5	14	.	CASSQVWGNQPQHF	TGCGCCAGCAGCCAAGTATGGGGCAATCAGCCCCAGCATTTT
few	TRBV7-9	TRBJ2-5	16	TRBD1	CASSLLVLQGEETQYF	TGTGCCAGCAGCTTACTGGTCCTGCAGGGGGAAGAGACCCAGTACTTC
.	TRBV28	TRBJ2-5	13	.	CAIYEGEGETQYF	TGTGCCATCTATGAGGGCGAAGGAGAGACCCAGTACTTC
.	TRBV5-5	TRBJ2-1	13	.	CASSAAGYNEQFF	TGTGCCAGCAGCGCAGCGGGTTACAATGAGCAGTTCTTC
many	TRBV12-3/TRBV12-4	TRBJ2-3	11	.	CASSWGDTQYF	TGCGCCAGCAGCTGGGGGGATACGCAGTATTTT
few	TRBV7-9	TRBJ1-2	15	.	CASSHGPNGIYGYTF	TGTGCCAGCAGCCACGGACCAAACGGAATATATGGCTACACCTTC
.	TRBV2	TRBJ2-7	15	TRBD1	CASKTSGTGTHEQYF	TGTGCCAGCAAAACTTCCGGGACAGGGACCCACGAGCAGTACTTC
.	TRBV28	TRBJ1-1	14	TRBD1	CASRGTGRTTEAFF	TGTGCCAGCAGGGGGACAGGGCGAACGACTGAAGCTTTCTTT
few	TRBV7-9	TRBJ1-4	15	.	CASSFGRVGNEKLFF	TGTGCCAGCAGCTTCGGCAGGGTGGGAAATGAAAAACTGTTTTTT
.	TRBV20-1	TRBJ2-3	14	.	CSARVAGSADTQYF	TGCAGTGCTAGAGTTGCCGGGAGTGCTGATACGCAGTATTTT
.	TRBV3-1	TRBJ1-2	20	.	CASSPLSTGQDPYAERGYTF	TGTGCCAGCAGCCCCCTTTCGACGGGACAAGACCCTTATGCGGAACGCGGCTACACCTTC
.	TRBV20-1	TRBJ2-1	19	TRBD2	CSARPSRREGFWTSSEQFF	TGCAGTGCTAGGCCTTCACGGCGGGAGGGCTTTTGGACAAGCAGTGAGCAGTTCTTC
.	TRBV6-5	TRBJ1-6	13	.	CATAGDGLLSLHF	TGTGCCACCGCGGGGGATGGGTTGTTATCCCTCCACTTT
few	TRBV20-1	TRBJ2-1	17	TRBD2	CSARDQRTSGLYNEQFF	TGCAGTGCTAGAGATCAAAGGACTAGCGGACTGTACAATGAGCAGTTCTTC
.	TRBV30	TRBJ1-6	13	.	CAWSRGPDSPLHF	TGTGCCTGGAGTCGGGGGCCGGATTCACCCCTCCACTTT
few	TRBV14	TRBJ1-2	15	TRBD1	CASSQVTGGKTGYTF	TGTGCCAGCAGCCAAGTTACAGGGGGAAAGACGGGCTACACCTTC
once	TRBV4-1	TRBJ1-6	15	.	CASRGPSSYNSPLHF	TGCGCCAGCAGGGGACCGAGCTCCTATAATTCACCCCTCCACTTT
few	TRBV5-5	TRBJ2-5	14	.	CASSFGLYQETQYF	TGTGCCAGCAGCTTTGGATTGTACCAAGAGACCCAGTACTTC